This TCR beta chain was observed in a study of blood T cell repertoires in COVID-19 (dated by TCRdb to 2020 to 2021). Notes on the research overall: The collaborator samples originated in the United States, Italy and Spain and spanned the acute and convalescent phases of COVID-19. The dataset comprised deeply sampled blood TCRbeta repertoires from subjects exposed to, actively infected with, or recovered from COVID-19. A freely available public database, intended as a resource for researchers studying the immune response to SARS-CoV-2, is where the repertoires were released. The samples were drawn from two sources: the first 160 participants of the ongoing ImmuneRACE study, and 1,254 subjects contributed by 6 global collaborators. Where available, HLA class I and class II types were obtained from metadata supplied by the sample provider rather than from assay-based typing. A de-identified subject ID, COVID-19 status, age in years and sex were almost always included in the sample metadata. The material from the prospective study consisted of cDNA or gDNA derived from T cells, B-cell-depleted T cells, or PBMCs.

The full study reports these points: The amount of clinical and demographic metadata varied by source and participant and was provided uncurated.

This clone was recorded once. The clone's antigen remains unknown. Base quality data are lacking; no much larger clone is found one base away. Enrolling through a virtual design, the prospective study's participants ranged in age from about 18 to 100 years and lived across 24 United States geographic areas. In the prospective study, participants were assigned to cohorts based on the clinical history participants reported in a screening survey and a study questionnaire. Recovered participants in ImmuneRACE Cohort 3 were defined as having two consecutive negative NP/OP PCR tests, clearance from a healthcare professional, or resolution of symptoms. In the prospective study, whole blood, serum and a nasopharyngeal or oropharyngeal swab were collected from each participant by mobile phlebotomists. Prospective study participants could optionally give additional blood draws and questionnaires over an approximately two-month period. Blood samples from the prospective study were shipped frozen or at room temperature prior to DNA extraction.

TCRbeta CDR3 regions were amplified from genomic DNA using the immunoSEQ Assay, a bias-controlled multiplex PCR. From the authors' description of their analysis: The number of nucleated cells in each sample was estimated from the amplification of reference gene primers within the assay. To quantify the absolute abundance of each unique TCRbeta CDR3 rearrangement, sequence reads were collapsed and filtered. For each sample, productive Simpson clonality was calculated by taking the square root of Simpson's diversity index across productive rearrangements. What TCRdb holds here is the immuneACCESS table cut down to in-frame rearrangements. Part of the clones is not present; checked against another copy, under half of the missing clones reflect an unresolved V gene, and the others are unexplained. The V and J calls and clone size were taken over from that table, and D and trimming were inferred from the DNA. The table for this sample lists hundreds of thousands of clones; approximately 84% of them were counted only once. Under 2% of the sample comes from the top ten.

The germline ends are 9 bases apart after V is trimmed by 0 bases and J by 3 bases. CDR1 is given as SGHRS and CDR2 as YFSETQ, both from the germline V gene. The CDR3 numbers 14 residues from cysteine through phenylalanine. Here the CDR3 DNA is all that survives: 42 bases in frame from base 1. The sequence joins TRBV5-1 to TRBJ2-5; the D gene is unclear. Sequencing was carried out using PBMCs or T cells enriched from blood (not recorded which). The receptor was derived from a man between 35 and 55 years old who had recovered from COVID-19. CDR3 loop: CASSLGQAEETQYF. The DNA reads TGCGCCAGCAGCTTGGGTCAGGCTGAAGAGACCCAGTACTTC.